Given below is one T cell receptor (beta chain) in context. Its target is unknown. These data originate in a study of beta chain features in type 1 diabetes. General study points: Insertion counts at VDJ junctions were lower in type 1 diabetes patients, who also showed more deletions there.

Expressed TCRB transcripts were sequenced, since all the RNA that had been isolated was reverse transcribed. Assay used: immunoSEQ multiplex PCR; TCRdb lists only in-frame clones, some missing. The repertoire holds around 400,000 clones, with about 12% as singletons. The sequenced sample was naive CD4+ T cells from blood. The clonotype originates from a man younger than 35 in good health.

CDR3 nucleotide sequence: TGTGCCAGCAGCTTGGACCTACAGGACACCGGGGAGCTGTTTTTT. This translates into CASSLDLQDTGELFF. This rearrangement joins TRBV5-4 to TRBJ2-2; maybe TRBD1 (5 bases). Germline loops: CDR1 SGHNT, CDR2 YYREEE (reference sequence). This CDR3 spans 15 amino acids. The V and J ends lost 0 bases and 3 bases respectively, with 9 bases between them.